The subject of this entry is one TCR beta chain. The sample originates from a study of regulatory T cells in long-lasting Graves disease. Arm-PCR with iRepertoire HTBI primers amplified the CDR3 regions for these TCR beta libraries. A single record per CDR3 protein comes from TCRdb applying MiXCR to the multiplex PCR reads. In the table there are 420,000 or so distinct CDR3 sequences, 15% to 20% of which are singletons. The time point here: newly diagnosed GD, antithyroid drugs for less than 3 months. Extracted RNA from PBMCs served as the source of the TCR library. This sample also appeared in a second study, on T cells in Graves' hyperthyroidism and ophthalmopathy.

Specimen: peripheral blood mononuclear cells (PBMCs), collected at new diagnosis, from a patient treated with antithyroid drugs. The TCR originated in a woman aged 18-30 years with Graves disease.

CDR3: CASSFEKYQYF. The CDR3 nucleotides read TGTGCCAGCAGTTTTGAAAAGTATCAGTACTTC. J is TRBJ2-7 and V is TRBV2; D gene uncertain. V was clipped by 5 bases and J by 10 bases, with 12 bases between them. Per germline, CDR1 SNHLY and CDR2 FYNNEI. The CDR3 loop spans 11 amino acids. Full variable domain (missing parts from reference TRBV2 and TRBJ2-7): EPEVTQTPSHQVTQMGQEVILRCVPISNHLYFYWYRQILGQKVEFLVSFYNNEISEKSEIFDDQFSVERPDGSNFTLKIRSTKLEDSAMYFCASSFEKYQYFGPGTRLTVT.